The 14 T cell receptor beta chains below all came from one sample that was sequenced in a study of cytomegalovirus exposure and HLA in healthy donors. The PCR contained 60 Vbeta and 13 Jbeta primers. Clones were read by immunoSEQ multiplex PCR, and TCRdb kept only the in-frame ones, dropping some. The table records about 130,000 clones, approximately 80% of them present only once. Sequencing was performed on PBMCs. Receptor source: a male donor in good health and CMV-seronegative.

The chain combines TRBV13 with TRBJ2-2; D possibly corresponds to TRBD2 (7 bases). This CDR3 is built from 15 residues. V lost 2 bases to trimming and J lost 5 bases, with 12 bases between them. CDR1 and CDR2 (germline): PRHDT, FYEKMQ (reference sequence). The CDR3 loop reads CASSLYGGLTGELFF. The CDR3 DNA sequence: TGTGCCAGCAGCTTATACGGGGGGCTTACCGGGGAGCTGTTTTTT. The whole variable domain, filled in from reference TRBV13 and TRBJ2-2, reads AAGVIQSPRHLIKEKRETATLKCYPIPRHDTVYWYQQGPGQDPQFLISFYEKMQSDKGSIPDRFSAQQFSDYHSELNMSSLELGDSALYFCASSLYGGLTGELFFGEGSRLTVL.

This clone has just a few counts. This rearrangement joins TRBV28 to TRBJ1-2, with 8 bases aligning to TRBD1. The CDR3 is 14 amino acids. Germline V gene sequence: CDR1 MDHEN, CDR2 SYDVKM. The ends lost 6 bases at V and 8 bases at J; junction bases unmatched: 11. DNA for the CDR3: TGTGCCAGCAGACCAGGACAGGGTGGGCCGGGCTACACCTTC. Translating gives CASRPGQGGPGYTF.

The CDR3 reads CASSPLGSQPQHF. As DNA, the CDR3 is TGCGCCAGCAGCCCCTTGGGCAGCCAGCCCCAGCATTTT. This chain links TRBV4-3 with TRBJ1-5; no clear D gene. V was shortened by 4 bases and J by 7 bases, with 11 bases between the two germline ends. The CDR3 is made up of 13 amino acids. Germline CDR1 reads LGHNA; CDR2 reads YSLEER.

CDR3 nucleotides: TGTGCCAGCTCGCCCCAAACAGGGCGTCAATCAGATACGCAGTATTTT. It specifies CASSPQTGRQSDTQYF. The chain is built from TRBV18 and TRBJ2-3; maybe TRBD1 (6 bases). The CDR3 runs to 16 residues. V was cut by 6 bases and J by 4 bases, with 20 bases left in between. Germline CDR1 and CDR2: KGHSH and LQKENI. Full variable domain (rest looked up from reference TRBV18 and TRBJ2-3): NAGVMQNPRHLVRRRGQEARLRCSPMKGHSHVYWYRQLPEEGLKFMVYLQKENIIDESGMPKERFSAEFPKEGPSILRIQQVVRGDSAAYFCASSPQTGRQSDTQYFGPGTRLTVL.

This clone showed up just once. This rearrangement joins TRBV7-9 to TRBJ2-7; 8 positions agree with TRBD2. V shed 3 bases and J 0 bases; nucleotides not matched to a gene: 7. The CDR3 is 16 amino acids. Germline V CDR1 and CDR2: SEHNR, FQNEAQ (reference sequence). The DNA of the CDR3 is TGTGCCAGCAGCTTTTGGGCGGGAGGTCTCTCCTACGAGCAGTACTTC. Protein sequence: CASSFWAGGLSYEQYF.

This clone was detected once. The junction differs from germline at one of its ends, possibly a read error. J is TRBJ2-6 and V is TRBV5-6, with 11 bases lining up with TRBD1. The CDR3 runs to 19 residues. CDR1 SGHDT and CDR2 YYEEEE come from the germline V gene. The CDR3 here is CASSISGTGGFSGANGLTF. The CDR3 bases are TGTGCCAGCAGCATTTCCGGGACAGGGGGTTTTTCTGGGGCCAACGGCCTGACTTTC.

In its sample, this clone was seen a few times. The V gene is TRBV19, the J gene TRBJ2-2; TRBD1 aligns across 8 bases. The J segment lost 1 base and the V segment lost 3 bases, leaving 4 bases of the junction unmatched. Germline values: CDR1 LNHDA, CDR2 SQIVND (reference sequence). CDR3 size: 16 residues. This CDR3 is CASSIPGGGNTGELFF. CDR3 DNA sequence: TGTGCCAGTAGTATCCCAGGGGGCGGGAACACCGGGGAGCTGTTTTTT. The full variable domain, rest sourced from reference TRBV19 and TRBJ2-2, is DGGITQSPKYLFRKEGQNVTLSCEQNLNHDAMYWYRQDPGQGLRLIYYSQIVNDFQKGDIAEGYSVSREKKESFPLTVTSAQKNPTAFYLCASSIPGGGNTGELFFGEGSRLTVL.

This rearrangement joins TRBV18 to TRBJ2-1, with 7 bases identical to TRBD1. Germline V gene lookup returns CDR1 KGHSH and CDR2 LQKENI. The J segment lost 13 bases and the V segment lost 2 bases, leaving 11 bases of the junction unmatched. The CDR3 sequence is 14 residues long. This chain's CDR3 is CASSPGIGQADQFF. The CDR3 DNA reads as TGTGCCAGCTCACCAGGGATCGGACAGGCGGATCAGTTCTTC.

This clone was recorded a few times. The chain recombines TRBV6-5 with TRBJ1-5; weak D call: TRBD1 (5 bases). The CDR3 extends over 14 amino acids. V was cut by 6 bases and J by 0 bases, with 9 bases left in between. Germline V CDR1 and CDR2: MNHEY, SVGAGI. As DNA, the CDR3 is TGTGCCAGCAGGCGGGACGGTAGCAATCAGCCCCAGCATTTT. Protein: CASRRDGSNQPQHF.

This chain uses TRBV13 with TRBJ1-2; the match to TRBD1 covers 9 bases. Per germline, CDR1 PRHDT and CDR2 FYEKMQ (reference sequence). Trimming took 5 bases from V and 8 from J; bases not matched to a gene: 15. This CDR3 comprises 16 residues. The CDR3 reads CASSPRTTGGDRGYTF. CDR3 nucleotides: TGTGCCAGCAGCCCAAGAACCACAGGGGGCGATAGGGGCTACACCTTC.

CDR3 region: CASSSVQVNEQYF. The CDR3 nucleotides are TGCGCCAGCAGCTCGGTACAGGTTAACGAGCAGTACTTC. This sequence joins TRBV5-1 and TRBJ2-7; maybe TRBD1 (5 bases). Germline V lookup: CDR1 SGHRS, CDR2 YFSETQ. The CDR3 totals 13 residues. Trimming cost V 3 bases and J 5 bases, with 12 bases left between them.

DNA of the CDR3: TGTGCCAGTAGTTATCCAGGGAAGACTGAAGCTTTCTTT. Translating it yields CASSYPGKTEAFF. The chain employs TRBV19 and TRBJ1-1; the D gene is possibly TRBD1 (5 bases). This CDR3 has 13 residues. The germline V gene encodes CDR1 LNHDA and CDR2 SQIVND (reference sequence). The germline V and J ends were trimmed by 5 bases and 5 bases, with 12 bases remaining between them.

This chain joins TRBV10-3 and TRBJ2-7; 10 bases agree with TRBD1. The junction had 6 bases not matched to a gene; V was cut back by 7 bases and J by 3 bases. The CDR3 contains 14 residues. Germline CDR1 and CDR2: ENHRY and SYGVKD. DNA for the CDR3: TGTGCCATCACCTTGGGACAGGGGAGCTACGAGCAGTACTTC. It is translated as CAITLGQGSYEQYF.

The V call is TRBV19, the J call TRBJ2-2; D might be TRBD1 (7 bases). V lost 3 bases and J lost 6, with 20 bases in between. This CDR3 is built from 17 residues. Per the germline V gene, CDR1 is LNHDA and CDR2 is SQIVND (reference sequence). CDR3 nucleotide sequence: TGTGCCAGTAGTATTGCACAGGGGCGCGGGGTAGCCGGGGAGCTGTTTTTT. Its protein is CASSIAQGRGVAGELFF.